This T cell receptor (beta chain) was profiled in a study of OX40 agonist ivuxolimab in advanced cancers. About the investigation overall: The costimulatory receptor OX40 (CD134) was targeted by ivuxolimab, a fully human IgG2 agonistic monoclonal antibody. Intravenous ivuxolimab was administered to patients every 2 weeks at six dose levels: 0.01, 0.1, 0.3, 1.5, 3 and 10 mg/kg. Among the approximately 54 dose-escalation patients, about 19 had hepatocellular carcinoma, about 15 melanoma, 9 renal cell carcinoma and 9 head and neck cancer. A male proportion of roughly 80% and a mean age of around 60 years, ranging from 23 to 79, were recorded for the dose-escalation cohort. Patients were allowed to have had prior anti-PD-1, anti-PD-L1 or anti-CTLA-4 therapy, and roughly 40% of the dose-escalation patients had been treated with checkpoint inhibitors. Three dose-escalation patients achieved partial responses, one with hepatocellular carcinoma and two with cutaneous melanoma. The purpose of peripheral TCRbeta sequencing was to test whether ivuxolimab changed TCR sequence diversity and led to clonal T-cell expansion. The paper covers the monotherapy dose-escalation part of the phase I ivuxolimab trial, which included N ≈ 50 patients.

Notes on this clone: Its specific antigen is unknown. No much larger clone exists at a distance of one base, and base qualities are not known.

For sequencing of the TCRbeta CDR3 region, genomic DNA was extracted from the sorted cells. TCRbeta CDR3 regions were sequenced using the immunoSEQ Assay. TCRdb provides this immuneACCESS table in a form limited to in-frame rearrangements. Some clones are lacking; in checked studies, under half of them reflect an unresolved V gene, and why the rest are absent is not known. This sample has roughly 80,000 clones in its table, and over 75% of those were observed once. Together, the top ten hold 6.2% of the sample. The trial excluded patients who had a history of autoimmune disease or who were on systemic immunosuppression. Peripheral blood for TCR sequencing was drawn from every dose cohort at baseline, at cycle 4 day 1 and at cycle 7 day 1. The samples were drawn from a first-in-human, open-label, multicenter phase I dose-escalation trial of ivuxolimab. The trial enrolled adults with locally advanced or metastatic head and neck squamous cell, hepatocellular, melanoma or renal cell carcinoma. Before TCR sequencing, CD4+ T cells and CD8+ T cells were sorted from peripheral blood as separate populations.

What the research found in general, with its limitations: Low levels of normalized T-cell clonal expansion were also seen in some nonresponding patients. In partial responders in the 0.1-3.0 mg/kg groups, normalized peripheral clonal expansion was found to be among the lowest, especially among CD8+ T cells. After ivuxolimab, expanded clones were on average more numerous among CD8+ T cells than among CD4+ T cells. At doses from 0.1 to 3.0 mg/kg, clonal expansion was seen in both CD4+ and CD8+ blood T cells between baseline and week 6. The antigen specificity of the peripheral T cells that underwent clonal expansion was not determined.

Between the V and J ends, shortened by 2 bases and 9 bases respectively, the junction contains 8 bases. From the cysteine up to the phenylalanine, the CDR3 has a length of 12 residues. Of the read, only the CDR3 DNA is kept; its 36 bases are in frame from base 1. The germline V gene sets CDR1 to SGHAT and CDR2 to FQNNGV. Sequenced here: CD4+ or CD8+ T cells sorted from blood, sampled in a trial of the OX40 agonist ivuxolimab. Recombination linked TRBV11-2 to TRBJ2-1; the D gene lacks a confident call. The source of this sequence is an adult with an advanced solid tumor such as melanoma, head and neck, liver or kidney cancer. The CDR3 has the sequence CASSLFSTEQFF. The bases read TGTGCCAGCAGCTTATTTTCTACTGAGCAGTTCTTC.